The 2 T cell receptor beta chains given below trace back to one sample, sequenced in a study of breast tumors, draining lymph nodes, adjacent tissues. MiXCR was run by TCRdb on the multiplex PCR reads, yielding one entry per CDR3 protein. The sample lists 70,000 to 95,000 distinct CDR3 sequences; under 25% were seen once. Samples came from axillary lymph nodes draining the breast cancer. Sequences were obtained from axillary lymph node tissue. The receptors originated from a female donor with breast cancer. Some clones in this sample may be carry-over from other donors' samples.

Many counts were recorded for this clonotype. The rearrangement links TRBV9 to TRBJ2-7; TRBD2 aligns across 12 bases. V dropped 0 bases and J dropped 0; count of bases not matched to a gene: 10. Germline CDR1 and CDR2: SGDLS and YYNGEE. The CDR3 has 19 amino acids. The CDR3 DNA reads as TGTGCCAGCAGCGTAGGGCTAGCGGGAGGGCCGGTGAGCTCCTACGAGCAGTACTTC. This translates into CASSVGLAGGPVSSYEQYF.

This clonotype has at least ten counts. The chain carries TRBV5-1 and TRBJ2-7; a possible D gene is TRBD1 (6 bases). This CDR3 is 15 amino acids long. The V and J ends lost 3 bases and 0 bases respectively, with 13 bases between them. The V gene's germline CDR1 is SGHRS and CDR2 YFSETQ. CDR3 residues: CASSSKQGASYEQYF. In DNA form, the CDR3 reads TGCGCCAGCAGCTCCAAACAGGGAGCCTCCTACGAGCAGTACTTC.